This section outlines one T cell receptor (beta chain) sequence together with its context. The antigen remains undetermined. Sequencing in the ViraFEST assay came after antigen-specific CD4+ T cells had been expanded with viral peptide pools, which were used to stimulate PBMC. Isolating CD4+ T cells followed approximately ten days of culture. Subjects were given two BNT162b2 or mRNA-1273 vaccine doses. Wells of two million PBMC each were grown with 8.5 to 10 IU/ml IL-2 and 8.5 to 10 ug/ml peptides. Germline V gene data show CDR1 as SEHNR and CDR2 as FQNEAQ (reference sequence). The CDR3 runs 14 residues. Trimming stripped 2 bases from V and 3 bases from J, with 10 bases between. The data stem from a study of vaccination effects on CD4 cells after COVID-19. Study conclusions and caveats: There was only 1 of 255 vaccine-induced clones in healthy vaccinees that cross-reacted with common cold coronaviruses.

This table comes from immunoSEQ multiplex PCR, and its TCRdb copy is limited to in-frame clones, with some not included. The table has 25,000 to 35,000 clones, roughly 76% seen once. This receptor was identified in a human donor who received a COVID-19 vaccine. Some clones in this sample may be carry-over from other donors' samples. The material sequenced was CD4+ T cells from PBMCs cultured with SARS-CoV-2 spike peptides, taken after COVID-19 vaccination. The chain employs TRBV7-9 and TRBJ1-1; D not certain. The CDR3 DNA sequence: TGTGCCAGCAGCTTATTTGTAGGCGACACTGAAGCTTTCTTT. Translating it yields CASSLFVGDTEAFF.